The present T cell receptor beta chain was sequenced within a study of naive and memory T cell subsets. Germline values: CDR1 MNHEY, CDR2 SVGAGI. The CDR3 has 16 residues. V dropped 0 bases and J dropped 0 bases, with 12 bases sitting between them. Both TRBC1 and TRBC2 were covered by a beta constant-region primer of two equimolar oligonucleotides. Ligated cDNA was amplified by four rounds of PCR with nested alpha and beta constant-region primers and SP2. An oligonucleotide with the SP2 primer and a 12-nucleotide UMI was ligated to the cDNA 3' end. TCRdb re-called the UMI-ligation and nested PCR reads through MiXCR, storing one row per CDR3 protein. The table records approximately 150,000 distinct CDR3 sequences, under 25% of them present only once. Worth noting for this clonotype: As yet, its antigen is unknown.

CMV status came from CD4+ IFNgamma after overnight CMV lysate stimulation. CD8 T cells were positively selected from what remained after CD4 positive selection. Overall study findings and caveats: Possibly reflecting memory cells re-expressing CD45RA, a few larger clonotypes occurred in naive repertoires, especially CD8.

The chain carries TRBV6-5 and TRBJ2-7; no reliable D call. Sequencing was done on a sample of naive CD8+ T cells from blood. This receptor was identified in a human donor in good health. CDR3 sequence reads: CASSYSSGKSSYEQYF. The CDR3 coding sequence is TGTGCCAGCAGTTACTCCTCTGGCAAGTCCTCCTACGAGCAGTACTTC.